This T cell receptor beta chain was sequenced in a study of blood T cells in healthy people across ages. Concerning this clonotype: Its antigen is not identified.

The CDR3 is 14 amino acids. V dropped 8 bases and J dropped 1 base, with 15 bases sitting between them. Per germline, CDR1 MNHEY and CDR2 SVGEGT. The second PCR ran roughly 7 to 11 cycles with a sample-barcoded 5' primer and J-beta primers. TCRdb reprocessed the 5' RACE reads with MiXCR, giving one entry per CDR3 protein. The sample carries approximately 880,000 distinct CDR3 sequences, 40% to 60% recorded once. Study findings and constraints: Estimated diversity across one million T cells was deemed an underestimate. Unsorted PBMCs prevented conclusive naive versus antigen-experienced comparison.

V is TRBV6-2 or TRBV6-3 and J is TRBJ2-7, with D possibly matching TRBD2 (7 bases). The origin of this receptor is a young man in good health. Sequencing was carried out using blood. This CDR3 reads CASGRDIQSYEQYF. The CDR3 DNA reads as TGTGCCAGCGGGAGGGACATACAATCCTACGAGCAGTACTTC.